Listed below are T cell receptor beta chains from one sample, sequenced in a study of radiation and T cells in renal cell carcinoma. Data came from immunoSEQ multiplex PCR; TCRdb stores just in-frame clones and leaves some out. The sample lists some 130,000 clones, approximately 78% occurring once. The material sequenced was blood, taken from a patient whose treatment included radiotherapy and nephrectomy. These receptors were collected from a woman aged 60-75 years with renal cell carcinoma. The CDR3 runs from the conserved cysteine through the conserved F or W. A D gene is named only where the DNA matches it firmly. Part of the rows lack a size; the others show once, few, many or a class for expanded clones.

d_gene,j_gene,abundance,v_gene,CDR3nt,CDR3aa
NA,TRBJ2-7,NA,TRBV5-1,TGCGCCAGCAGCTTAGACAGAAATCTGATCTACGAGCAGTACTTC,CASSLDRNLIYEQYF
TRBD2,TRBJ2-1,once,TRBV7-2,TGTGCCAGCAGCTTAGCCAGCGGGAGGGCCGGTGAGCAGTTCTTC,CASSLASGRAGEQFF
TRBD2,TRBJ2-2,NA,TRBV4-1,TGCGCCAGCAGCCAGTCTATAGCGGGGAACACCGGGGAGCTGTTTTTT,CASSQSIAGNTGELFF
NA,TRBJ2-2,NA,TRBV29-1,TGCAGCGTAACTATATCGAACACCGGGGAGCTGTTTTTT,CSVTISNTGELFF
TRBD2,TRBJ2-2,NA,TRBV19,TGTGCCAGTAGTACTTCCGGGACTAGCGGGAGTTGGTTCAACACCGGGGAGCTGTTTTTT,CASSTSGTSGSWFNTGELFF
NA,TRBJ2-7,NA,TRBV29-1,TGCAGCGCTGGAGGGTTCTCCTACGAGCAGTACTTC,CSAGGFSYEQYF
NA,TRBJ1-3,NA,TRBV29-1,TGCAGCGTTGAGTCGGGGAACACCATATATTTT,CSVESGNTIYF
NA,TRBJ1-1,NA,TRBV7-2,TGTGCCAGCAGCTTAGTCGCGGGGGGAGAGACTGAAGCTTTCTTT,CASSLVAGGETEAFF
NA,TRBJ2-3,NA,TRBV2,TGTGCCAGCAGTGCGGGTAGCACCCCGAGCACAGATACGCAGTATTTT,CASSAGSTPSTDTQYF
NA,TRBJ2-5,NA,TRBV5-6,TGTGCCAGCAGCTTGGGAGCGGGTGGTGGGACCCAGTACTTC,CASSLGAGGGTQYF
NA,TRBJ1-1,few,TRBV18,TGTGCCAGCTCACTACGCGATGACACTGAAGCTTTCTTT,CASSLRDDTEAFF
NA,TRBJ2-7,NA,TRBV18,TGTGCCAGCTCAGGAGATGGAGAGCAGTACTTC,CASSGDGEQYF
NA,TRBJ1-4,NA,TRBV7-2,TGTGCCAGCAGCTCCCAAGTGGGGCCTAATGAAAAACTGTTTTTT,CASSSQVGPNEKLFF
NA,TRBJ1-4,NA,TRBV7-9,TGTGCCAGCAGCTTAGGCGGAGCGTCGGGCGAAAAACTGTTTTTT,CASSLGGASGEKLFF
NA,TRBJ2-5,NA,TRBV29-1,TGCAGCGTTGATCCAGGGGAAGAGACCCAGTACTTC,CSVDPGEETQYF
NA,TRBJ2-7,once,TRBV5-8,TGTGCCAGCAGCTTGGTAGTCGACGAGCAGTACTTC,CASSLVVDEQYF
TRBD1,TRBJ1-1,NA,TRBV6-5,TGTGCCAGCAGTTACGACAGGGAAGTCATGAACACTGAAGCTTTCTTT,CASSYDREVMNTEAFF
TRBD2,TRBJ2-3,NA,TRBV7-2,TGTGCCAGCAGCTTACGAGGGTGGCCTAGCGGGACAGATACGCAGTATTTT,CASSLRGWPSGTDTQYF
NA,TRBJ2-2,once,TRBV5-1,TGCGCCAGCAGCTTGGCCGCGAACACCGGGGAGCTGTTTTTT,CASSLAANTGELFF
TRBD1,TRBJ1-2,NA,TRBV27,TGTGCCAGCAGTTTATTCGACAGGGGCTATGGCTACACCTTC,CASSLFDRGYGYTF
NA,TRBJ2-2,once,TRBV28,TGTGCCAGCGGCACCTTGGGCGGGAAAAGGCCCGGGGAGCTGTTTTTT,CASGTLGGKRPGELFF
NA,TRBJ2-7,NA,TRBV5-1,TGCGCCAGCAGCTTGGACAGGGTACCTCCCTACGAGCAGTACTTC,CASSLDRVPPYEQYF
TRBD1,TRBJ1-2,NA,TRBV6-1,TGTGCCAGCAGTGACAGGGGGGTGTATGGCTACACCTTC,CASSDRGVYGYTF
TRBD1,TRBJ1-2,NA,TRBV9,TGTGCCAGCAGCGTAGGAGGACAGGGGGGGCCCTATGGCTACACCTTC,CASSVGGQGGPYGYTF
NA,TRBJ1-1,NA,TRBV7-9,TGTGCCAGCAGAAGTGTGAACACTGAAGCTTTCTTT,CASRSVNTEAFF
NA,TRBJ1-2,NA,TRBV2,TGTGCCAGCAGTGAGACGCGCGAAGATGGCTACACCTTC,CASSETREDGYTF
NA,TRBJ2-7,NA,TRBV4-3,TGCGCCAGCAGCCAAACCTTAACAGGAAACGAGCAGTACTTC,CASSQTLTGNEQYF
NA,TRBJ2-5,NA,TRBV5-1,TGCGCCAGCAGGACCGATCTTGCGGAGACCCAGTACTTC,CASRTDLAETQYF
NA,TRBJ1-1,few,TRBV19,TGTGCCAGTAGTCTACAGGACAGCCGACGGGCTTTCTTT,CASSLQDSRRAFF
TRBD1,TRBJ1-2,NA,TRBV9,TGTGCCAGCAGCGTCCTACCGACAGGGGTCAACTATGGCTACACCTTC,CASSVLPTGVNYGYTF
NA,TRBJ2-7,NA,TRBV7-9,TGTGCCAGCAGCCCCGTTTCTCGCGAGCAGTACTTC,CASSPVSREQYF
NA,TRBJ2-7,few,TRBV18,TGTGCCAGCTCACCACAAAAGGACGGCTACGAGCAGTACTTC,CASSPQKDGYEQYF
NA,TRBJ1-1,NA,TRBV28,TGTGCCAGCAGTTTGGGCGGGGAAGGTGGCACTGAAGCTTTCTTT,CASSLGGEGGTEAFF
NA,TRBJ1-1,NA,TRBV7-9,TGTGCCAGCAGCCGAGTTGATGGGCCACTTACCGGATTCCCACTCGAAGCTTTCTTT,CASSRVDGPLTGFPLEAFF
NA,TRBJ1-5,NA,TRBV2,TGTGCCAGCAGTGAAAGGGGGGCAGGGTCACATTTTCAGCCCCAGCATTTT,CASSERGAGSHFQPQHF
TRBD1,TRBJ1-1,NA,TRBV19,TGTGCCAGTAGTGGACAGGGCCGAAGGAACACTGAAGCTTTCTTT,CASSGQGRRNTEAFF
NA,TRBJ2-2,NA,TRBV12-5,TGTGCTAGTGGTTTGGATAGCGTCCCCGGGGAGCTGTTTTTT,CASGLDSVPGELFF
NA,TRBJ2-1,NA,TRBV5-1,TGCGCCAGCACTCAAGGGACGGTTTACGAGGGGATGAAAGAGCAGTTCTTC,CASTQGTVYEGMKEQFF
NA,TRBJ2-1,NA,TRBV6-5,TGTGCCATTTTCCTAGGGGGGGAGGGCAATGAGCAGTTCTTC,CAIFLGGEGNEQFF
NA,TRBJ2-1,NA,TRBV7-9,TGTGCCAGCCGAAGCGTCAGGGATGAGCAGTTCTTC,CASRSVRDEQFF
NA,TRBJ2-1,NA,TRBV6-5,TGTGCCAGCAGTCCAGGGTTCAACAATGAGCAGTTCTTC,CASSPGFNNEQFF
NA,TRBJ1-6,NA,TRBV7-9,TGTGCCAGCAGCTTAGCGCCGGCAGGGTCCTATAATTCACCCCTCCACTTT,CASSLAPAGSYNSPLHF
TRBD1,TRBJ1-2,NA,TRBV7-9,TGTGCCAGCAGCTTAGACGGGACAGTCTATGGCTACACCTTC,CASSLDGTVYGYTF
NA,TRBJ1-1,few,TRBV2,TGTGCCAGCAGTAGCGAGCTCACTGAAGCTTTCTTT,CASSSELTEAFF
TRBD1,TRBJ1-4,few,TRBV4-1,TGCGCCAGCAGCCAAGTCTGGGGGACAGGGTCGGAAAAACTGTTTTTT,CASSQVWGTGSEKLFF
TRBD1,TRBJ2-5,NA,TRBV9,TGTGCCAGCAGCCTCATTCCGGGACAGGGGAGAGAGACCCAGTACTTC,CASSLIPGQGRETQYF
NA,TRBJ2-5,NA,TRBV29-1,TGCAGCGTTGAACGGGGCGTCGAGACCCAGTACTTC,CSVERGVETQYF
TRBD1,TRBJ1-2,NA,TRBV10-2,TGCGCCAGCAGGCAAGGACAGGGCGGCGACTATGGCTACACCTTC,CASRQGQGGDYGYTF
NA,TRBJ1-1,few,TRBV11-2,TGTGCCAGCAGCTTAGGGGCGGACACTGAAGCTTTCTTT,CASSLGADTEAFF
NA,TRBJ2-7,NA,TRBV5-4,TGTGCCAGCAGCTCCCAGGGTCTCCCCTACGAGCAGTACTTC,CASSSQGLPYEQYF
TRBD1,TRBJ2-5,NA,TRBV6-1,TGTGCCAGCAGTGAAGCGGCAGGGGGCTGGGAGACCCAGTACTTC,CASSEAAGGWETQYF
NA,TRBJ1-1,NA,TRBV29-1,TGCAGCGGGGTGAACACTGAAGCTTTCTTT,CSGVNTEAFF
NA,TRBJ2-1,few,TRBV10-3,TGTGCCAGCGTAACTAGCCAGGGTTACAATGAGCAGTTCTTC,CASVTSQGYNEQFF
NA,TRBJ1-6,few,TRBV19,TGTGCCAGTACGACAAGGGGTTCCTATAATTCACCCCTCCACTTT,CASTTRGSYNSPLHF
NA,TRBJ1-1,NA,TRBV6-6,TGTGCCAGCACCCCAGGGAGCCACAACACTGAAGCTTTCTTT,CASTPGSHNTEAFF
NA,TRBJ2-1,once,TRBV5-1,TGCGCCAGCATCTCGCCCCTGAGGCCCAATGAGCAGTTCTTC,CASISPLRPNEQFF
NA,TRBJ2-3,NA,TRBV11-3,TGTGCCAGCAGCCCGGGGGACGGTAGCACAGATACGCAGTATTTT,CASSPGDGSTDTQYF